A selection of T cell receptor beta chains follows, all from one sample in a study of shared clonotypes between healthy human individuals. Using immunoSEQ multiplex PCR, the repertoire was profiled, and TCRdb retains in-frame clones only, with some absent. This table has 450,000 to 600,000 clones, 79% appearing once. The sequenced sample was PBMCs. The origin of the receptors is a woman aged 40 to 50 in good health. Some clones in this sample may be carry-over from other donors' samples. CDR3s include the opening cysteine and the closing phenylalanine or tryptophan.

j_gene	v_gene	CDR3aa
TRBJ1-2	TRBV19	CASSPHRDRGVYGYTF
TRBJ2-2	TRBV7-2	CASSLAVGELFF
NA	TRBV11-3	CASSLGRDEQYF
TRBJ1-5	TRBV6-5	CASSYEAQMNQPQHF
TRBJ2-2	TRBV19	CASSDLAGTGELFF
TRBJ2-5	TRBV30	CAWGRETQYF
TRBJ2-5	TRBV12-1	CASSPGTYETQYF
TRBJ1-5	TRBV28	CASSFRSNRIQGARQPQHF
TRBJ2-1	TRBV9	CASSAEEVSWGLAGVNEQFF
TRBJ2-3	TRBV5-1	CASSLQGSDTQYF
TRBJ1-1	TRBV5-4	CASRDRAQGTEAFF
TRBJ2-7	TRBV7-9	CASSPRSSGSSYEQYF
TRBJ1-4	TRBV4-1	CASSRGQGNEKLFF
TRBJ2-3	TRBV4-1	CASSSGTSGSWADTQYF
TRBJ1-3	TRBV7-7	CASSPSLSSGNTIYF
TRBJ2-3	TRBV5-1	CASTGTATDTQYF
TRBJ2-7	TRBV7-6	CASSSGGGTYEQYF
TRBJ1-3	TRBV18	CASSPLTGTGNTIYF
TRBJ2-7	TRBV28	CASSGQGAFYEQYF
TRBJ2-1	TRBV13	CASSLGIDRGHNEQFF
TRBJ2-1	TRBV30	CAWSVSGIEVEQFF
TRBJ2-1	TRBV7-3	CASSPRTSGRAGTNEQFF
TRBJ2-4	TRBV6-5	CASSYSRGAGKNIQYF
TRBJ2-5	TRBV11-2	CASSLDPGSRETQYF